The T cell receptor beta chain described here comes from a study of radiation and T cells in renal cell carcinoma. The CDR3 is made up of 14 amino acids. Trimming removed 3 bases at V and 5 bases at J, with 11 bases between. Looked up from germline, CDR1 is SEHNR and CDR2 is FQNEAQ (reference sequence). TCRdb's table, derived via immunoSEQ multiplex PCR, lists solely in-frame clones and lacks some. The sample lists over 85,000 clones; approximately 86% were seen once. Sample time point: blood 4 weeks post-SBRT, at nephrectomy. Noted treatment: 15 Gy SBRT to primary tumor, nephrectomy 4 weeks later. Sequenced material: blood, taken from a patient whose treatment included radiotherapy and nephrectomy. The origin of this receptor is a man aged 45-65 years with renal cell carcinoma. The gene calls are TRBV7-9 and TRBJ2-1, with unresolved D. The CDR3 here is CASSFGAGNNEQFF. The CDR3, as DNA: TGTGCCAGCAGCTTTGGTGCAGGAAACAATGAGCAGTTCTTC. Full variable domain (outside the CDR3, taken from reference TRBV7-9 and TRBJ2-1): DTGVSQNPRHKITKRGQNVTFRCDPISEHNRLYWYRQTLGQGPEFLTYFQNEAQLEKSRLLSDRFSAERPKGSFSTLEIQRTEQGDSAMYLCASSFGAGNNEQFFGPGTRLTVL.